One sample yielded the 10 T cell receptor beta chains listed below, sequenced in a study of beta chain features in type 1 diabetes. Of the isolated RNA, all was reverse transcribed, and so the sequenced material was expressed TCRB transcripts. Measured with immunoSEQ multiplex PCR; TCRdb has only the in-frame clones, and not every one. The sample lists 300,000 to 400,000 clones, 10% to 15% occurring once. The material sequenced was naive CD4+ T cells from blood. All receptors derive from a man aged 18 to 30 in good health.

V gene TRBV25-1 combines with J gene TRBJ2-7, with a possible D match to TRBD2 (7 bases). From germline, CDR1 is MGHDK and CDR2 SYGVNS. This CDR3 contains 14 residues. V was cut by 4 bases and J by 6 bases, with 16 bases left in between. The DNA for the CDR3 is TGTGCCAGCAGTGCCGGGGGGCAAGTATCCGAGCAGTACTTC. It translates to CASSAGGQVSEQYF.

The chain carries TRBV7-2 and TRBJ2-7; D is possibly TRBD1 (6 bases). The CDR3 is 13 amino acids. Germline V lookup: CDR1 SGHTA, CDR2 FQGNSA. Trimming pared 3 bases from V and 2 bases from J, leaving 8 bases between. CDR3 nucleotides: TGTGCCAGCAGCTTTACAGGGACCTACGAGCAGTACTTC. It is translated as CASSFTGTYEQYF.

This clone was seen a few times. The V and J genes are TRBV6-1 and TRBJ2-1; TRBD2 matches 8 bases. V shed 1 base and J 8 bases; nucleotides not matched to a gene: 16. CDR3 length equals 18 residues. The germline V gene encodes CDR1 MNHNS and CDR2 SASEGT. DNA for the CDR3: TGTGCCAGCAGTGAAGGTCGATTGGGCGGGGGGTACGGGGATGAGCAGTTCTTC. It encodes CASSEGRLGGGYGDEQFF.

This clone was seen more than once but under ten times. The chain recombines TRBV2 with TRBJ2-7, with a possible D match to TRBD2 (6 bases). The CDR3 sequence is 13 residues long. Germline loops: CDR1 SNHLY, CDR2 FYNNEI. V was trimmed by 2 bases and J by 7 bases, leaving 12 bases between them. The CDR3 nucleotides are TGTGCCAGCAGTGAACGGGTACGGGGGGAGCAGTACTTC. Protein product: CASSERVRGEQYF. Full variable domain (missing parts from reference TRBV2 and TRBJ2-7): EPEVTQTPSHQVTQMGQEVILRCVPISNHLYFYWYRQILGQKVEFLVSFYNNEISEKSEIFDDQFSVERPDGSNFTLKIRSTKLEDSAMYFCASSERVRGEQYFGPGTRLTVT.

This clone occurred a few times. The rearrangement uses TRBV11-1 and TRBJ2-5, with TRBD2 as a possible D gene (5 bases). V was cut by 5 bases and J by 7 bases, with 20 bases left in between. CDR1 SGHAT and CDR2 FQDESV come from the germline V gene (reference sequence). The CDR3 spans 15 residues. The CDR3 DNA reads as TGTGCCAGCAGCCCTGGCCAAGTCGGCGAGGGGACCCAGTACTTC. This codes for CASSPGQVGEGTQYF.

This clone was observed a handful of times. The chain employs TRBV9 and TRBJ2-1; 14 bases map to TRBD2. The V and J ends lost 3 bases and 3 bases, in that order; junction bases with no gene match: 5. This CDR3 contains 17 residues. Germline-derived CDR1 and CDR2 are SGDLS and YYNGEE. The CDR3 DNA sequence: TGTGCCAGCAGCGGGGGACTAGCGGGAGTTCTCTACAATGAGCAGTTCTTC. Protein product: CASSGGLAGVLYNEQFF.

This clone was counted a few times. V usage is TRBV5-1 and J usage is TRBJ2-7; 7 nucleotides line up with TRBD1. The CDR3 length is 14 residues. Germline V lookup: CDR1 SGHRS, CDR2 YFSETQ. V was clipped by 2 bases and J by 4 bases; unmatched bases: 6. The CDR3 DNA is TGCGCCAGCAGCTTCCCGGGACAGCAATACGAGCAGTACTTC. It specifies CASSFPGQQYEQYF.

V is TRBV4-3 and J is TRBJ2-6, with TRBD1 identical over 7 bases. Looked up from germline, CDR1 is LGHNA and CDR2 is YSLEER. The CDR3 loop spans 17 amino acids. Trimming cost V 3 bases and J 2 bases; bases outside gene matches: 7. The CDR3 here is CASSQSGQAPGANVLTF. The CDR3 region has the DNA TGCGCCAGCAGCCAGTCAGGACAGGCCCCTGGGGCCAACGTCCTGACTTTC.

The chain recombines TRBV28 with TRBJ2-7; D is possibly TRBD2 (5 bases). Trimming pared 4 bases from V and 6 bases from J, leaving 16 bases between. Germline CDR1 reads MDHEN; CDR2 reads SYDVKM. The CDR3 contains 14 residues. The CDR3 coding sequence is TGTGCCAGCAGTTGGGGTAGCGTGATGGGCGAGCAGTACTTC. Its translation is CASSWGSVMGEQYF.

The sample holds a few counts of this clone. The V call is TRBV11-2, the J call TRBJ2-5; TRBD2 agrees at 9 bases. Looked up from germline, CDR1 is SGHAT and CDR2 is FQNNGV. CDR3 length: 15 amino acids. The trim removed 2 bases at V and 5 bases at J, leaving 6 bases unmatched. This CDR3 is CASSLSERGAETQYF. DNA of the CDR3: TGTGCCAGCAGCTTATCGGAGCGGGGGGCCGAGACCCAGTACTTC.